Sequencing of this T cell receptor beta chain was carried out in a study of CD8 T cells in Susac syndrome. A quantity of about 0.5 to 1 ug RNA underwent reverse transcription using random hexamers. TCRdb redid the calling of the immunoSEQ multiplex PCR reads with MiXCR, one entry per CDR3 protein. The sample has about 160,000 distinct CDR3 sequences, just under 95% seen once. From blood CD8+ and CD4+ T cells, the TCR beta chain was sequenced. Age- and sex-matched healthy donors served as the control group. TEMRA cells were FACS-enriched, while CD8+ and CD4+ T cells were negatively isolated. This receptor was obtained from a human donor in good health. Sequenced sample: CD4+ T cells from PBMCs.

CDR3 coding DNA: TGCAGCGTTGACGCTTACGGGGGCACTGAAGCTTTCTTT. Its translation is CSVDAYGGTEAFF. The rearrangement joins TRBV29-1 to TRBJ1-1, with D possibly being TRBD1 (5 bases). This CDR3 region has 13 residues. CDR1 and CDR2 (germline): SQVTM, ANQGSEA. V was clipped by 3 bases and J by 4 bases, with 12 bases between them.